This TCR beta chain was sequenced for a study of T cells in narcolepsy. Study-wide background: Donors had narcolepsy type 1 or type 2, or were healthy controls. General study points: Reportedly, autoreactive clonotypes were serially detected in patients' blood but not controls'. Same-patient CSF and blood CD4+ T cell clonotypes included HCRT-specific and TRIB2-specific autoreactive ones.

The method was immunoSEQ multiplex PCR; TCRdb's version includes in-frame clones alone and lacks a portion of them. Of 2,500 or so clones listed, roughly 26% are singletons. V was clipped by 4 bases and J by 1 base, with 6 bases between them. CDR1 and CDR2 (germline): SGHKS, YYEKEE (reference sequence). This CDR3 has 12 amino acids. Remarks on this clone: Antigen: not known.

V gene TRBV5-5 combines with J gene TRBJ2-7; TRBD1 is a possible D gene (5 bases). The sequencing input was cultured CD4+ T cells from cerebrospinal fluid. The clonotype was recovered from a human donor with narcolepsy. The CDR3 spells CASSTGSYEQYF. The CDR3 coding sequence is TGTGCCAGCAGCACAGGTTCCTACGAGCAGTACTTC. Together with reference TRBV5-5 and TRBJ2-7, the CDR3 gives the full variable domain: DAGVTQSPTHLIKTRGQQVTLRCSPISGHKSVSWYQQVLGQGPQFIFQYYEKEERGRGNFPDRFSARQFPNYSSELNVNALLLGDSALYLCASSTGSYEQYFGPGTRLTVT.